A single T cell receptor (beta chain) is shown here with its context. This clonotype was observed a few times. No antigen is known for it. Base qualities are not at hand, and no much larger clone is one base apart. To demonstrate the VDJtools post-analysis software, the study profiled TCR beta repertoires from the peripheral blood of 13 young patients with multiple sclerosis. The multiple sclerosis patients were children and adolescents between roughly 6 and 16 years of age. Receptor amplification or capture employed PCR. Sequencing relied on an Illumina HiSeq 2500. To reduce PCR and sequencing biases, unique molecular identifiers were incorporated into the TCR beta cDNA libraries. Every 1 to 10 million input T cells yielded about 500,000 cDNA molecules, meaning each molecule approximated one T cell. The patient libraries were prepared and sequenced with the same protocol used for the earlier healthy control dataset. Within a given batch, samples were prepared together, multiplexed and sequenced on the same HiSeq lane. As for the authors' bioinformatics: Raw barcoded reads were processed with MIGEC, and single-read molecular identifier groups were discarded before consensus assembly and CDR3 extraction. Clonotype tables were post-analysed with VDJtools, and diversity was normalized by down-sampling all datasets to the smallest sample size. To correct batch-related cross-sample contamination, repertoire overlap clustering matched CDR3 amino acid sequences but not nucleotide sequences. The public reads were quality trimmed at Q25 with fastp and then assembled into clones with MiXCR by TCRdb, keeping productive beta chains. Every CDR3 protein is listed once, alongside the most common genes and DNA of its rows. Clone size and V and J calls follow TCRdb, not the original study. The sample yields roughly 540,000 distinct CDR3 sequences; approximately 34% were counted once. The top ten clones comprise 4.5% to 7.5% of the sample.

This sample was included in a study of post-analysis software for immune sequencing data (dated by TCRdb to the mid-2010s). Regarding the research as a whole: Disease courses on record covered relapsing-remitting, secondary progressive and progressive-relapsing multiple sclerosis, though some patients had no subtype annotation. The multiple sclerosis patient repertoires were compared with more than 10 previously published healthy control repertoires from donors aged about 6 to 26 years. A subset of samples was prepared in parallel using single-end sample barcoding, then pooled and co-amplified after Illumina adapter ligation. Overall study results and their limits: Direct clustering with F measure revealed strong co-clustering of samples prepared in the same batch, which led to a batch-effect correction. Significantly higher frequencies in patients than in controls were found for about five TRBV segments, including TRBV5-6, TRBV5-1 and TRBV20-1. The multiple sclerosis patient group was slightly younger than the control group. Significantly lower normalized Chao1 diversity was found in multiple sclerosis patients than in controls, suggesting substantial peripheral T-cell clonal expansion.

V is cut by 7 bases and J by 4 bases, and the space between the germline ends is 13 bases. Spanning cysteine to phenylalanine, the CDR3 consists of 13 amino acids. Just CDR3 DNA is preserved here, 39 bases in frame from base 1. The TCR comes from a girl under 18 with multiple sclerosis. Sequencing used blood. The chain employs TRBV12-3 or TRBV12-4 and TRBJ2-5; a confident D gene designation cannot be given. The CDR3 region reads CASKRRVGETQYF. The nucleotides are TGTGCCAGCAAGAGGCGCGTGGGAGAGACCCAGTACTTC.